This T cell receptor beta chain was found in a study of CD8+CD57+ T cells in acquired aplastic anemia. In the case of this clonotype: Compared with germline, one end of the junction differs, possibly owing to a read error.

TCR beta VDJ and CDR3 profiles were obtained from a genomic DNA template. TCRdb re-called the reads through MiXCR, storing one row per CDR3 protein. This sample has some 190,000 distinct CDR3 sequences, with around half found just once. Germline CDR1 SEHNR, CDR2 FQNEAQ (reference sequence). The CDR3 runs 14 residues. The sequenced material came from sorted CD4+, CD8+, or CD8+CD57+ T cells (not recorded which) from PBMCs. This rearrangement joins TRBV7-9 to TRBJ1-4; D gene uncertain. The receptor comes from a human donor in good health. CDR3 loop: CASSVAPLGEKLFF. The CDR3 bases are TGTGCCAGCAGCGTAGCCCCTCTCGGCGAAAAACTGTTTTTT.